This TCR beta chain was found in a study of blood T cell repertoires in COVID-19. About the study: Sites in the United States, Italy and Spain provided acute and convalescent COVID-19 samples. PBMCs, B-cell-depleted T cells, or T cells provided the cDNA or gDNA that made up the material.

The CDR3 spans 14 residues. Germline V lookup: CDR1 PRHDT, CDR2 FYEKMQ (reference sequence). The V gene end was trimmed by 2 bases and the J gene end by 8 bases; junction bases not matched to a gene: 2. Only one count was recorded for this clone. Generated by immunoSEQ multiplex PCR, the TCRdb table keeps only in-frame clones and is missing some. The repertoire consists of approximately 70,000 clones, with approximately 90% occurring once and the leading ten covering 2% to 3%. This rearrangement joins TRBV13 to TRBJ1-4, with 10 bases identical to TRBD1. The sequencing sample was made of peripheral blood. This receptor was obtained from a man in his fifties or sixties with COVID-19, enrolled during active disease. Written as DNA, the CDR3 is TGTGCCAGCAGCTTAATGGGACAGGGGGAAAAACTGTTTTTT. Translated, it gives CASSLMGQGEKLFF.